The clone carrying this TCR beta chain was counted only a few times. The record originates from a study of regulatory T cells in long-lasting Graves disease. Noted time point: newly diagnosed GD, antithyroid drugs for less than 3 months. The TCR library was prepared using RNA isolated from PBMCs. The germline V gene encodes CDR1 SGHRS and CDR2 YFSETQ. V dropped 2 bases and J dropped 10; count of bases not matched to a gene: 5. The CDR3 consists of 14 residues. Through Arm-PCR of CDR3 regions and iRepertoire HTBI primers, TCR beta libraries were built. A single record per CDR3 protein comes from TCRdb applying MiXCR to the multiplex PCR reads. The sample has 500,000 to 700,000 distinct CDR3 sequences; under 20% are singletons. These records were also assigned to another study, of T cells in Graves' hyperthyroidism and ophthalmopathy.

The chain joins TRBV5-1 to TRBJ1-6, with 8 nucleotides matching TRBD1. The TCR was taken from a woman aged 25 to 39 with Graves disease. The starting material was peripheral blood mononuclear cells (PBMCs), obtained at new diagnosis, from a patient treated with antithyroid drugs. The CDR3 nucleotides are TGCGCCAGCAGCTTCGGACAGGGTTTCTCACCCCTCCACTTT. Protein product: CASSFGQGFSPLHF.